The rows below give T cell receptor beta chains drawn from one sample of a study of early T cells in non-severe SARS-CoV-2 infection. Each CDR3 protein gets one entry after TCRdb re-called the 5' RACE reads with MiXCR. The sample shows about 100,000 distinct CDR3 sequences, around 13% of them seen only once. Sequenced input: whole blood. The receptor source for this set is an adult who was a healthcare worker with PCR-confirmed SARS-CoV-2 infection or an uninfected control (not recorded which). Both conserved end residues are part of each CDR3.

len | v_gene | CDR3aa
14 | TRBV20-1 | CSASGRQYSYEQYF
14 | TRBV12-3/TRBV12-4 | CASSFCQGACEQYF
15 | TRBV20-1 | CSARDGQRAQETQYF
14 | TRBV10-3 | CAISGDSGNNEQFF
13 | TRBV7-7 | CASSLSRDYEQYF
15 | TRBV14 | CASSQDIGGPYGYTF
16 | TRBV3-1 | CASSPGGASGRDEQFF
14 | TRBV10-3 | CAITGTSGNNEQFF
17 | TRBV14 | CASSTQTSGYIYNEQFF
12 | TRBV29-1 | CSSRTVAETQYF
13 | TRBV2 | CASSAGGTYEQYF
17 | TRBV27 | CASSPPLALSSYNEQFF
13 | TRBV12-3/TRBV12-4 | CASRDREDTEAFF
15 | TRBV6-6 | CASSRVSGANYGYTF
13 | TRBV12-3/TRBV12-4 | CASSVGSGNEQFF
15 | TRBV3-1 | CASSQEGFPYNEQFF
12 | TRBV30 | CAWTGLQETQYF
14 | TRBV27 | CASSSDPHSEKLFF
19 | TRBV12-5 | CASGLFPSGSPTNTGELFF
15 | TRBV5-6 | CASSLGLAPYNEQFF
16 | TRBV7-2 | CASSLVGGATNEKLFF
15 | TRBV7-2 | CASSPDSRSGNTIYF
14 | TRBV20-1 | CSARIDSYNSPLHF
16 | TRBV5-5 | CASSLALSGYYNEQFF
13 | TRBV24-1 | CATSDEWGNEQFF
13 | TRBV7-9 | CASSLAFSYEQYF